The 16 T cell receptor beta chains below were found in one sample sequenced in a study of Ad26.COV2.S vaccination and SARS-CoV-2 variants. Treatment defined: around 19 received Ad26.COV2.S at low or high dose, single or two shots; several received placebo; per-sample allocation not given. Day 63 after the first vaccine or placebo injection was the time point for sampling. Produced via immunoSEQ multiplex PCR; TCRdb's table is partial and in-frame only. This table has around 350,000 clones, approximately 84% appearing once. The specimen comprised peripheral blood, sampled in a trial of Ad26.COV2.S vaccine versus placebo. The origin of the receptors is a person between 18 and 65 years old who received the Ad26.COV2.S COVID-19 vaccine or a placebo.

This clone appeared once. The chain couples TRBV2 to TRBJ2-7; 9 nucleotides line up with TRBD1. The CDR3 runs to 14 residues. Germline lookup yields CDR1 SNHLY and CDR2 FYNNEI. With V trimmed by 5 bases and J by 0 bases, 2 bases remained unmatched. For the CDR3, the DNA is TGTGCCAGCAGTAGGACAGGGGTCTCCTACGAGCAGTACTTC. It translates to CASSRTGVSYEQYF.

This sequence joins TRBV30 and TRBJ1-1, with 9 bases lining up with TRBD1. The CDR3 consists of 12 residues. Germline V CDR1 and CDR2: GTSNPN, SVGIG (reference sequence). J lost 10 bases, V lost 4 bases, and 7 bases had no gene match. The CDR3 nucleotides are TGTGCCTGGACGGGGACAGGGACTTTAGCTTTCTTT. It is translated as CAWTGTGTLAFF.

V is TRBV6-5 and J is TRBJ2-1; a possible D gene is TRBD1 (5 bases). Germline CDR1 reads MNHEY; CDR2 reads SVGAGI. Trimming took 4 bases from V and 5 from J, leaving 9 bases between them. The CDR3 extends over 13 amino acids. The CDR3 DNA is TGTGCCAGCAGTTTCGGACAAGACAATGAGCAGTTCTTC. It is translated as CASSFGQDNEQFF.

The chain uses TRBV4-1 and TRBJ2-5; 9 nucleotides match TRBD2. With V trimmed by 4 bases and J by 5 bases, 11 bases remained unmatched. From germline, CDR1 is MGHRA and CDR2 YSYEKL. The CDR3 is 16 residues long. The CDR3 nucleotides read TGCGCCAGCAGCCCGACTAGCGGAGAGGGTAGTGAGACCCAGTACTTC. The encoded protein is CASSPTSGEGSETQYF.

CDR3: CASSDTDNKANNEQFF. The CDR3 DNA reads as TGCGCCAGCAGTGATACAGACAACAAAGCTAACAATGAGCAGTTCTTC. The gene calls are TRBV10-1 and TRBJ2-1; D gene unclear. This CDR3 has 16 amino acids. CDR1 and CDR2 (germline): WNHNN, SYGVQD (reference sequence). Trimming removed 3 bases from V and 5 bases from J, with 17 bases in between.

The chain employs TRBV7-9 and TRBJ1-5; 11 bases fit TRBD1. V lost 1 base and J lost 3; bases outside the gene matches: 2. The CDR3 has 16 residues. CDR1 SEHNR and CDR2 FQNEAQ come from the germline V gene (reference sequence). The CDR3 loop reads CASSLGTGGDNQPQHF. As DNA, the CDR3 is TGTGCCAGCAGCTTAGGGACAGGGGGCGACAATCAGCCCCAGCATTTT.

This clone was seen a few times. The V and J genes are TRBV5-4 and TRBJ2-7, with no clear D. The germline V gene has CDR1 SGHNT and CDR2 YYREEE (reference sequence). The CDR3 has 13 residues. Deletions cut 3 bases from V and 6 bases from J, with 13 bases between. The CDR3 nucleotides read TGTGCCAGCAGCTCCCAATCCCGCCCCGAGCAGTACTTC. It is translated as CASSSQSRPEQYF.

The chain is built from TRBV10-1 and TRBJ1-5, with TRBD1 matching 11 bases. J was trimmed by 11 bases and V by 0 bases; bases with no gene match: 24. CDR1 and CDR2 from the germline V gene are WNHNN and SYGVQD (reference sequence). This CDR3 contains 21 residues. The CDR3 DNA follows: TGCGCCAGCAGTGAGTCGATGCAACATTGTGGGGACAGGGGGTTAGGTTGGGCCCAGCATTTT. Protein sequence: CASSESMQHCGDRGLGWAQHF.

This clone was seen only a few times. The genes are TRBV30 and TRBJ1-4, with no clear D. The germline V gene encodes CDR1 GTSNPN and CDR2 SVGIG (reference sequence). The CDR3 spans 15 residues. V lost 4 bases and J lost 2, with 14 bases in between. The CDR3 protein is CAWNFRGLTNEKLFF. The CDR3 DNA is TGTGCCTGGAACTTCCGTGGACTTACTAATGAAAAACTGTTTTTT.

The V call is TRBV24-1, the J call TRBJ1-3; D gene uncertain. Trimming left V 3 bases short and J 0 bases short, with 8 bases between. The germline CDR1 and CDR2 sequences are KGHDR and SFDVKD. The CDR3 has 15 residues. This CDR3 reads CATSDTGSSGNTIYF. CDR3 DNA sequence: TGTGCCACCAGTGATACGGGGAGCTCTGGAAACACCATATATTTT.

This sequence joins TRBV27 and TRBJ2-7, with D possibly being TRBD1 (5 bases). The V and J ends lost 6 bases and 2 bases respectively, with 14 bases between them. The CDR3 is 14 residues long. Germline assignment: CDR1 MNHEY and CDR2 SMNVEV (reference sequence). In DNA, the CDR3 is TGTGCCAGCAGCCAAAGTTACAGGCCCTACGAGCAGTACTTC. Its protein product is CASSQSYRPYEQYF.

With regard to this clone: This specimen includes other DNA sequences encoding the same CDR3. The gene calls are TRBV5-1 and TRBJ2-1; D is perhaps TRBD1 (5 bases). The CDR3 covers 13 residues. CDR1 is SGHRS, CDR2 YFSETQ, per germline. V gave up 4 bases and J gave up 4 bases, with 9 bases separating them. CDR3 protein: CASSLDSYNEQFF. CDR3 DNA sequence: TGCGCCAGCAGCCTCGACAGTTACAATGAGCAGTTCTTC.

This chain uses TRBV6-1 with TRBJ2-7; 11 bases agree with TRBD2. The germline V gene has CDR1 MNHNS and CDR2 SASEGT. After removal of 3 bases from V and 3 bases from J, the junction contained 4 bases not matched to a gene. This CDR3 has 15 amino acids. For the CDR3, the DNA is TGTGCCAGCAGTGATGCTAGCGGGGGGATCTACGAGCAGTACTTC. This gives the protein CASSDASGGIYEQYF.

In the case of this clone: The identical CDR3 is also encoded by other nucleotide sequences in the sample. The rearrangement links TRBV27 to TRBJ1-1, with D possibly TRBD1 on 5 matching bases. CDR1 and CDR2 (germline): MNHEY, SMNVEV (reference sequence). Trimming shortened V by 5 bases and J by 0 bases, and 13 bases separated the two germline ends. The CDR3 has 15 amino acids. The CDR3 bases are TGTGCCAGCAGTCGCCAGGGTCAGATGAACACTGAAGCTTTCTTT. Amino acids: CASSRQGQMNTEAFF.

CDR3 sequence reads: CASSRREVYNSPLHF. For the CDR3, the DNA is TGTGCCAGCTCACGAAGGGAAGTATATAATTCACCCCTCCACTTT. The V call is TRBV18, the J call TRBJ1-6; no firm D call. V was pared by 4 bases and J by 4 bases, with 11 bases between. The CDR3 totals 15 residues. The germline V gene encodes CDR1 KGHSH and CDR2 LQKENI.

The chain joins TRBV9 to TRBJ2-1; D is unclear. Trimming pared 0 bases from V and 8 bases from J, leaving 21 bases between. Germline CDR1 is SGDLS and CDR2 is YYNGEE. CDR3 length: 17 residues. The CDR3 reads CASSVVDGASPWDEQFF. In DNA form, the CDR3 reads TGTGCCAGCAGCGTAGTCGATGGAGCGTCCCCCTGGGATGAGCAGTTCTTC.